Following are 5 T cell receptor beta chains from one sample sequenced in a study of cytomegalovirus exposure and HLA in healthy donors. PCR used 60 Vbeta primers and 13 Jbeta primers. Generated by immunoSEQ multiplex PCR, the TCRdb table keeps only in-frame clones and is missing some. The listing records approximately 180,000 clones. Sequenced sample: PBMCs. The source of these receptors is a man aged 25 to 40 in good health and CMV-seronegative.

The chain combines TRBV18 with TRBJ2-1, with 13 bases identical to TRBD2. The CDR3 length is 19 residues. The junction had 10 bases not matched to a gene; V was cut back by 4 bases and J by 1 base. Germline V gene data show CDR1 as KGHSH and CDR2 as LQKENI. CDR3 protein: CASSRFVLAGGPSYNEQFF. CDR3 in DNA: TGTGCCAGCTCACGATTCGTACTAGCGGGAGGGCCATCCTACAATGAGCAGTTCTTC.

J is TRBJ1-1 and V is TRBV5-1; the D gene is possibly TRBD1 (5 bases). Germline V CDR1 and CDR2: SGHRS, YFSETQ. The CDR3 is made up of 17 amino acids. V lost 5 bases and J 4 bases, leaving 24 bases between the germline ends. The CDR3 nucleotides are TGCGCCAGCAGTAAGGACGGGGGTACTGGTGTTGGCACTGAAGCTTTCTTT. Translating gives CASSKDGGTGVGTEAFF.

The rearrangement links TRBV7-6 to TRBJ2-5; 9 bases fit TRBD1. The DNA end is more similar to TRBJ2-7, so the J call may be wrong. The CDR3 extends over 14 amino acids. CDR1 and CDR2 from the germline V gene are SGHVS and FNYEAQ. CDR3: CASSFGTGTYEQYF. The CDR3 DNA follows: TGTGCCAGCAGCTTTGGGACAGGGACCTACGAGCAGTACTTC.

The chain recombines TRBV4-3 with TRBJ2-1, with 14 bases lining up with TRBD2. This CDR3 has 16 amino acids. CDR1 is LGHNA, CDR2 YSLEER, per germline. V lost 3 bases and J lost 8; bases outside the gene matches: 6. The CDR3 sequence: CASSHGTSGGGDEQFF. Here the CDR3 DNA reads TGCGCCAGCAGCCATGGGACTAGCGGGGGCGGGGATGAGCAGTTCTTC.

The J gene is TRBJ2-1, the V gene TRBV12-5; 10 bases are shared with TRBD2. This CDR3 region has 14 residues. J was trimmed by 10 bases and V by 7 bases; bases with no gene match: 10. Germline loops: CDR1 LGHNT, CDR2 FRNRAP. The CDR3 reads CASAPGLAEREQFF. In DNA form, the CDR3 reads TGTGCTAGTGCCCCCGGACTAGCGGAACGCGAGCAGTTCTTC.